Listed below are T cell receptor beta chains from one sample, sequenced in a study of cytomegalovirus exposure and HLA in healthy donors. Clones were read by immunoSEQ multiplex PCR, and TCRdb kept only the in-frame ones, dropping some. Here the sample spans under 150,000 clones, roughly 70% being singletons. Sequencing was done on a sample of PBMCs. The receptors derive from a man younger than 30 in good health and CMV-seropositive. Each CDR3 is given with its conserved first and last residue. D genes are given only for firm matches. Size values are once, few and many counts, or a class for expanded clones, and some rows have none.

j_call: TRBJ1-4; d_call: TRBD1; clone_size: -; v_call: TRBV27; cdr3_aa: CASRPRDRVNEKLFF; cdr3_nt: TGTGCCAGCAGGCCCCGGGACAGGGTTAATGAAAAACTGTTTTTT
j_call: TRBJ1-1; d_call: -; clone_size: few; v_call: TRBV30; cdr3_aa: CAWSVLGPDTEAFF; cdr3_nt: TGTGCCTGGAGTGTACTGGGCCCGGACACTGAAGCTTTCTTT
j_call: TRBJ2-1; d_call: -; clone_size: -; v_call: TRBV2; cdr3_aa: CASVKGFSTYNEQFF; cdr3_nt: TGTGCCAGCGTGAAGGGGTTTTCGACTTACAATGAGCAGTTCTTC
j_call: TRBJ2-7; d_call: -; clone_size: -; v_call: TRBV11-1; cdr3_aa: CASSLGGTAREQYF; cdr3_nt: TGTGCCAGCAGCTTAGGCGGGACAGCGCGGGAGCAGTACTTC
j_call: TRBJ1-6; d_call: TRBD1; clone_size: few; v_call: TRBV2; cdr3_aa: CASTPRDRVRSPLHF; cdr3_nt: TGTGCCAGCACACCCCGGGACAGGGTCCGCTCACCCCTCCACTTT
j_call: TRBJ2-7; d_call: -; clone_size: -; v_call: TRBV6-5; cdr3_aa: CASSTAGEQYF; cdr3_nt: TGTGCCAGCAGTACCGCCGGCGAGCAGTACTTC
j_call: TRBJ2-6; d_call: -; clone_size: -; v_call: TRBV10-3; cdr3_aa: CAITGDLGQEPSGANVLTF; cdr3_nt: TGTGCCATCACGGGTGACTTAGGACAAGAGCCCTCTGGGGCCAACGTCCTGACTTTC
j_call: TRBJ1-4; d_call: TRBD1; clone_size: -; v_call: TRBV15; cdr3_aa: CATSRVVGTGDEKLFF; cdr3_nt: TGTGCCACCAGCAGAGTGGTCGGAACAGGGGATGAAAAACTGTTTTTT
j_call: TRBJ2-7; d_call: -; clone_size: -; v_call: TRBV30; cdr3_aa: CAWSVEVYEQYF; cdr3_nt: TGTGCCTGGAGTGTAGAGGTCTACGAGCAGTACTTC
j_call: TRBJ2-2; d_call: TRBD2; clone_size: few; v_call: TRBV27; cdr3_aa: CASSFFSGGTGELFF; cdr3_nt: TGTGCCAGCAGTTTTTTTAGCGGGGGAACCGGGGAGCTGTTTTTT
j_call: TRBJ1-3; d_call: TRBD1; clone_size: -; v_call: TRBV13; cdr3_aa: CASSTRQGASSGNTIYF; cdr3_nt: TGTGCCAGCAGCACCCGACAGGGGGCAAGCTCTGGAAACACCATATATTTT
j_call: TRBJ2-7; d_call: TRBD1; clone_size: -; v_call: TRBV7-6; cdr3_aa: CASSLDRGYEQYF; cdr3_nt: TGTGCCAGCAGTCTTGACAGGGGGTACGAGCAGTACTTC
j_call: TRBJ1-5; d_call: -; clone_size: few; v_call: TRBV20-1; cdr3_aa: CSAGNQPQHF; cdr3_nt: TGCAGTGCCGGGAATCAGCCCCAGCATTTT
j_call: TRBJ1-2; d_call: -; clone_size: -; v_call: TRBV28; cdr3_aa: CASSFYHGGQGYGYTF; cdr3_nt: TGTGCCAGCAGTTTTTATCACGGGGGGCAGGGCTATGGCTACACCTTC
j_call: TRBJ1-1; d_call: TRBD1; clone_size: few; v_call: TRBV6-5; cdr3_aa: CASRTGGNTEAFF; cdr3_nt: TGTGCCAGCAGAACAGGGGGGAACACTGAAGCTTTCTTT
j_call: TRBJ1-1; d_call: -; clone_size: -; v_call: TRBV2; cdr3_aa: CASSEFRNTEAFF; cdr3_nt: TGTGCCAGCAGTGAATTTAGGAACACTGAAGCTTTCTTT
j_call: TRBJ1-5; d_call: TRBD1; clone_size: few; v_call: TRBV6-5; cdr3_aa: CASSQDRGSNQPQHF; cdr3_nt: TGTGCCAGCAGTCAGGACAGGGGAAGCAATCAGCCCCAGCATTTT
j_call: TRBJ2-7; d_call: TRBD2; clone_size: -; v_call: TRBV5-1; cdr3_aa: CASSLMTSGGIDEQYF; cdr3_nt: TGCGCCAGCAGCTTGATGACTAGCGGGGGGATCGACGAGCAGTACTTC
j_call: TRBJ2-4; d_call: TRBD1; clone_size: -; v_call: TRBV27; cdr3_aa: CASSLSIRGGQGGNIQYF; cdr3_nt: TGTGCCAGCAGTTTATCGATAAGGGGGGGACAGGGGGGCAACATTCAGTACTTC
j_call: TRBJ1-1; d_call: -; clone_size: -; v_call: TRBV6-6; cdr3_aa: CASSPGVTNLNTEAFF; cdr3_nt: TGTGCCAGCAGTCCCGGGGTAACGAACCTGAACACTGAAGCTTTCTTT
j_call: TRBJ1-6; d_call: TRBD1; clone_size: many; v_call: TRBV5-6; cdr3_aa: CASSLTGGNSPLHF; cdr3_nt: TGTGCCAGCAGCTTGACAGGGGGGAATTCACCCCTCCACTTT
j_call: TRBJ2-1; d_call: -; clone_size: -; v_call: TRBV28; cdr3_aa: CASSLLARGEQFF; cdr3_nt: TGTGCCAGCAGCTTGTTGGCTCGAGGTGAGCAGTTCTTC
j_call: TRBJ1-2; d_call: -; clone_size: -; v_call: TRBV7-9; cdr3_aa: CASSLAVAGGLYGYTF; cdr3_nt: TGTGCCAGCAGCTTAGCAGTGGCGGGGGGCCTCTATGGCTACACCTTC
j_call: TRBJ2-3; d_call: -; clone_size: -; v_call: TRBV6-6; cdr3_aa: CASSYGLNTDTQYF; cdr3_nt: TGTGCCAGCAGTTACGGGCTAAACACAGATACGCAGTATTTT
j_call: TRBJ1-6; d_call: TRBD1; clone_size: -; v_call: TRBV19; cdr3_aa: CASSVQGDSSPLHF; cdr3_nt: TGTGCCAGTAGTGTCCAGGGGGATTCTTCACCCCTCCACTTT
j_call: TRBJ2-1; d_call: -; clone_size: -; v_call: TRBV5-5; cdr3_aa: CASSLGSGARYNEQFF; cdr3_nt: TGTGCCAGCAGCTTGGGTAGCGGTGCCCGCTACAATGAGCAGTTCTTC
j_call: TRBJ1-1; d_call: -; clone_size: -; v_call: TRBV6-6; cdr3_aa: CASSYSAGGPEAFF; cdr3_nt: TGTGCCAGCAGTTACAGCGCGGGGGGACCTGAAGCTTTCTTT
j_call: TRBJ2-7; d_call: TRBD1; clone_size: -; v_call: TRBV4-2; cdr3_aa: CASSQVSGTGSYEQYF; cdr3_nt: TGTGCCAGCAGCCAAGTAAGCGGGACAGGGTCCTACGAGCAGTACTTC
j_call: TRBJ2-1; d_call: -; clone_size: -; v_call: TRBV7-9; cdr3_aa: CASRKEGVDNEQFF; cdr3_nt: TGTGCCAGCAGGAAGGAGGGTGTGGACAATGAGCAGTTCTTC
j_call: TRBJ1-6; d_call: TRBD1; clone_size: -; v_call: TRBV14; cdr3_aa: CASSQGQGVNSPLHF; cdr3_nt: TGTGCCAGCAGCCAAGGCCAGGGGGTCAATTCACCCCTCCACTTT
j_call: TRBJ1-6; d_call: -; clone_size: -; v_call: TRBV6-1; cdr3_aa: CASSEAPPGGSVGPLHF; cdr3_nt: TGTGCCAGCAGTGAAGCGCCTCCGGGGGGCTCCGTAGGTCCCCTCCACTTT
j_call: TRBJ1-4; d_call: TRBD1; clone_size: -; v_call: TRBV18; cdr3_aa: CASSPLGQGNEKLFF; cdr3_nt: TGTGCCAGCTCACCGCTAGGACAGGGGAACGAAAAACTGTTTTTT
j_call: TRBJ1-5; d_call: -; clone_size: -; v_call: TRBV10-3; cdr3_aa: CAISEPNQPQHF; cdr3_nt: TGTGCCATCAGTGAGCCTAATCAGCCCCAGCATTTT
j_call: TRBJ1-4; d_call: -; clone_size: -; v_call: TRBV5-6; cdr3_aa: CASSFGEKLFF; cdr3_nt: TGTGCCAGCAGCTTCGGGGAAAAACTGTTTTTT
j_call: TRBJ1-2; d_call: TRBD1; clone_size: -; v_call: TRBV11-3; cdr3_aa: CASSLVGQGYGYTF; cdr3_nt: TGTGCCAGCAGCTTAGTTGGACAGGGGTATGGCTACACCTTC
j_call: TRBJ1-5; d_call: TRBD1; clone_size: -; v_call: TRBV29-1; cdr3_aa: CSVPGTESNQPQHF; cdr3_nt: TGCAGCGTCCCCGGGACAGAAAGCAATCAGCCCCAGCATTTT
j_call: TRBJ2-1; d_call: -; clone_size: -; v_call: TRBV5-1; cdr3_aa: CASSRTVAGNEQFF; cdr3_nt: TGCGCCAGCAGCAGGACAGTAGCGGGCAATGAGCAGTTCTTC
j_call: TRBJ2-5; d_call: TRBD2; clone_size: -; v_call: TRBV7-9; cdr3_aa: CASSLVIAGDQETQYF; cdr3_nt: TGTGCCAGCAGCTTAGTCATAGCGGGGGATCAAGAGACCCAGTACTTC